This record covers a single T cell receptor beta chain. Antigen specificity is unknown. This sample is drawn from a study of CD8 T cells in ankylosing spondylitis. Study-level findings and limits: Clones linked to disease, bearing a CD8+ phenotype, were relatively rare in peripheral blood. Seemingly characteristic of ankylosing spondylitis blood was a TCR beta motif consisting of 7 or 8 highly homologous variants.

TCRdb re-derived calls from the 5' RACE reads in MiXCR, one entry per CDR3 protein. Among nearly 350,000 distinct CDR3 sequences listed, about 15% were seen once. Sequenced input: blood, either unsorted or a sorted T cell fraction (not recorded which). This clonotype was sampled from a male donor with ankylosing spondylitis or in good health (not recorded which).

In nucleotides, the CDR3 is TGTGCCAGCAGCCCCCGTGAGGCCTATGGCTACACCTTC. Protein sequence: CASSPREAYGYTF. The V gene is TRBV9, the J gene TRBJ1-2, with no clear D. The length of the CDR3 is 13 residues. Trimming removed 4 bases from V and 4 bases from J, with 11 bases in between. CDR1 and CDR2 from the germline V gene are SGDLS and YYNGEE.